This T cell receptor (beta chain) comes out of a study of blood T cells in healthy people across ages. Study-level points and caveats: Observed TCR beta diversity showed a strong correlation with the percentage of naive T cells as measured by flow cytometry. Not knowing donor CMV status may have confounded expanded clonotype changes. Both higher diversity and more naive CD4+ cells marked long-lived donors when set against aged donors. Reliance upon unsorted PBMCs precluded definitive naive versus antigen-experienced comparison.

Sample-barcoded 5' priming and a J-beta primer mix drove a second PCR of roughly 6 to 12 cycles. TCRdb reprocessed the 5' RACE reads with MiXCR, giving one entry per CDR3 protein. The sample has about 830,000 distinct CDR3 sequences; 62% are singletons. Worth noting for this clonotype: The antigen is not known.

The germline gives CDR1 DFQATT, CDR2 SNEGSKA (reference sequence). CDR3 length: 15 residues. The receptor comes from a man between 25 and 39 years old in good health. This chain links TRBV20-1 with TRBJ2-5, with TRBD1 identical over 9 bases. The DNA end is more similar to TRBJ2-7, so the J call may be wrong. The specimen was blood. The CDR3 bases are TGCAGTGCTAGCGGCGCCGGGACAGGGACATACGAGCAGTACTTC. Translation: CSASGAGTGTYEQYF.